This T cell receptor (beta chain) was captured in a study of somatic mutations in cytotoxic T cells in rheumatoid arthritis. For the study at large: Patient blood (30 ml EDTA) was collected right after diagnosis, preceding any treatment. Including V beta1+ cells that were sequenced for TCRB, some T-cell populations stained with V beta antibodies were flow-sorted at nearly 100% purity.

Assay: immunoSEQ multiplex PCR; the TCRdb copy retains only in-frame clones and omits some. The repertoire holds about 11,000 clones, about 80% seen once, with under 10% in the top ten. The CDR3 covers 15 residues. Germline V lookup: CDR1 SNHLY, CDR2 FYNNEI. Germline trimming cut 7 bases from V and 0 bases from J; bases unmatched to any gene: 7. This sequence was found in a woman in her sixties or seventies with rheumatoid arthritis. The rearrangement links TRBV2 to TRBJ1-1, with 8 bases aligning to TRBD1. Sequences were obtained from CD8+ T cells sorted from blood. The CDR3 is CASKHGTGLNTEAFF. DNA for the CDR3: TGTGCCAGCAAACACGGGACAGGATTGAACACTGAAGCTTTCTTT.